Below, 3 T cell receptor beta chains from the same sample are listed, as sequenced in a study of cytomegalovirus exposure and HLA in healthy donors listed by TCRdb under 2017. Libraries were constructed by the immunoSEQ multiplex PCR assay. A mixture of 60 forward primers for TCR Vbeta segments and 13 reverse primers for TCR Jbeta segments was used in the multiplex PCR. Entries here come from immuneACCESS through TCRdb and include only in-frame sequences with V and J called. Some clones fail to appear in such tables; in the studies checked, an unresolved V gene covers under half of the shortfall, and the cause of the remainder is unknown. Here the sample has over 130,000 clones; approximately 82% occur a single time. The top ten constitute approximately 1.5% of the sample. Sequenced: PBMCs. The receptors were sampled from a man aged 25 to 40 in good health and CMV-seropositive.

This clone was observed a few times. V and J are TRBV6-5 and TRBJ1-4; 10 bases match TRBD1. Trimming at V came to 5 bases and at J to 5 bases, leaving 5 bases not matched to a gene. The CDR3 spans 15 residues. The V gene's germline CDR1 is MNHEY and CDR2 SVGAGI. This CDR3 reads CASSRDRGQNEKLFF. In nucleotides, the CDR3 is TGTGCCAGCAGTCGAGACAGGGGGCAGAATGAAAAACTGTTTTTT.

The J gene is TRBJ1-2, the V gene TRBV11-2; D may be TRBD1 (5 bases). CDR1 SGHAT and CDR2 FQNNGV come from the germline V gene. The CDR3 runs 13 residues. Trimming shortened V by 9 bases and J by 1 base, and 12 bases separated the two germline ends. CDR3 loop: CASYGGSNYGYTF. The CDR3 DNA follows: TGTGCCAGTTACGGGGGTAGTAACTATGGCTACACCTTC.

In DNA form, the CDR3 reads TGTGCCAGCAGCTTCCAACCGTCCAGCGGCGGGGAGCTGTTTTTT. It specifies CASSFQPSSGGELFF. V gene TRBV7-3 combines with J gene TRBJ2-2; D is perhaps TRBD2 (5 bases). The CDR3 sequence is 15 residues long. CDR1 and CDR2 (germline): SGHTA, FQGTGA. The V and J ends lost 3 bases and 7 bases respectively, with 15 bases between them.